The 15 T cell receptor beta chains below come from one sample, sequenced in a study of T cells in Graves' hyperthyroidism and ophthalmopathy. Amplification targeted TCR beta CDR3 regions from RNA transcripts. TCR CDR3 underwent first-round RT-PCR with the HTBI primer set. TCRdb used MiXCR to reprocess the multiplex PCR reads, holding one entry per CDR3 protein. Of 500,000 to 600,000 distinct CDR3 sequences in the sample, about 45% were seen once. The specimen sequenced was peripheral blood or thyroid tissue (not recorded which). These receptor sequences come from an adult woman with Graves' disease, either hyperthyroidism or ophthalmopathy (not recorded which).

This clonotype was seen many times. This sequence joins TRBV4-1 and TRBJ1-5, with unresolved D. V gave up 3 bases and J gave up 9 bases, with 21 bases separating them. The V gene's germline CDR1 is MGHRA and CDR2 YSYEKL. The CDR3 contains 16 residues. In DNA, the CDR3 is TGCGCCAGCAGCCACGCTCTCGGCCAGGTGACCCGGCCCCAGCATTTT. Translated, it gives CASSHALGQVTRPQHF.

This clonotype appeared many times. The CDR3 loop reads CASGLGRGAEAFF. DNA for the CDR3: TGTGCTAGTGGTTTGGGCAGGGGGGCTGAAGCTTTCTTT. The rearrangement uses TRBV12-5 and TRBJ1-1; TRBD1 aligns across 7 bases. Per the germline V gene, CDR1 is LGHNT and CDR2 is FRNRAP. This CDR3 spans 13 amino acids. V was clipped by 1 base and J by 6 bases; unmatched bases: 2.

The chain carries TRBV9 and TRBJ2-5, with 11 bases identical to TRBD1. Germline CDR1 reads SGDLS; CDR2 reads YYNGEE. The V gene end was trimmed by 0 bases and the J gene end by 5 bases; junction bases not matched to a gene: 6. CDR3 length: 16 residues. This CDR3 is CASSVVGQGATETQYF. CDR3 coding DNA: TGTGCCAGCAGCGTAGTTGGACAGGGGGCGACGGAGACCCAGTACTTC.

The V and J genes are TRBV7-2 and TRBJ1-5, with 7 bases that match TRBD1. The CDR3 is 15 residues long. Germline loops: CDR1 SGHTA, CDR2 FQGNSA. V shed 5 bases, J shed 1 base, and the junction held 5 bases outside the gene matches. The CDR3 DNA follows: TGTGCCAGCAGCCCGGGACAGAGAAGCAATCAGCCCCAGCATTTT. Its protein is CASSPGQRSNQPQHF.

This clonotype was seen ten or more times. The rearrangement uses TRBV9 and TRBJ1-3; D possibly corresponds to TRBD1 (5 bases). Germline assignment: CDR1 SGDLS and CDR2 YYNGEE. The V end was cut by 5 bases, the J end by 14 bases, with 17 bases between. The CDR3 extends over 12 amino acids. The CDR3 loop is CASRRQAGTLYF. Here the CDR3 DNA reads TGTGCCAGCAGGCGCCAGGCGGGGACTCTATATTTT.

The chain combines TRBV10-3 with TRBJ1-1; TRBD1 might be the D (6 bases). The CDR3 totals 15 residues. Per the germline V gene, CDR1 is ENHRY and CDR2 is SYGVKD. The V gene lost 2 bases and the J gene lost 1 base, with 11 bases spanning the gap. Here the CDR3 reads CAISEPDSENTEAFF. The CDR3 DNA follows: TGTGCCATCAGTGAGCCGGACAGCGAGAACACTGAAGCTTTCTTT.

The gene calls are TRBV15 and TRBJ2-6; 12 bases line up with TRBD1. V shed 1 base and J 1 base; nucleotides not matched to a gene: 5. In germline, CDR1 is LNHNV, CDR2 YYDKDF (reference sequence). CDR3 length equals 19 residues. CDR3 sequence (DNA): TGTGCCACCAGCAGAGGGGACAGGGGGCCCGGGTCTGGGGCCAACGTCCTGACTTTC. It yields the protein CATSRGDRGPGSGANVLTF.

In this sample, this clonotype turned up many times. The rearrangement links TRBV5-1 to TRBJ1-6; 7 bases map to TRBD1. Germline trimming cut 4 bases from V and 7 bases from J; bases unmatched to any gene: 11. The CDR3 loop spans 16 amino acids. Germline assignment: CDR1 SGHRS and CDR2 YFSETQ. CDR3 DNA: TGCGCCAGCAGCCAAATAACCGGGACAGAAAATTCACCCCTCCACTTT. This gives the protein CASSQITGTENSPLHF. Looking up the rest from reference TRBV5-1 and TRBJ1-6 gives the full variable domain: KAGVTQTPRYLIKTRGQQVTLSCSPISGHRSVSWYQQTPGQGLQFLFEYFSETQRNKGNFPGRFSGRQFSNSRSEMNVSTLELGDSALYLCASSQITGTENSPLHFGNGTRLTVT.

This clonotype occurred once. V usage is TRBV7-2 and J usage is TRBJ2-7; possibly TRBD1 for D (6 bases). The CDR3 is 15 residues long. The ends were cut back, 0 bases at V and 1 base at J, with 10 bases in the middle. Germline V CDR1 and CDR2: SGHTA, FQGNSA. The CDR3 DNA reads as TGTGCCAGCAGCTTAGCGCCCGGACAGTCCTACGAGCAGTACTTC. Its protein product is CASSLAPGQSYEQYF.

This clonotype has just one count. The limits of the CDR3 on the DNA are not certain, so only TCRdb's listed CDR3 is given. The chain combines TRBV9 with TRBJ2-5. Termini included, the CDR3 measures 19 amino acids. CDR1 is SGDLS, CDR2 YYNGEE, per germline. The CDR3 loop reads CASSGSNTEAFFGQGTQYF.

This sequence joins TRBV7-9 and TRBJ2-5, with unresolved D. The length of the CDR3 is 13 residues. Germline V gene sequence: CDR1 SEHNR, CDR2 FQNEAQ (reference sequence). V shed 6 bases and J shed 5 bases, with 13 bases lying between them. The CDR3 nucleotides read TGTGCCAGCAGTGTTACCCTCCGGGAGACCCAGTACTTC. Residues: CASSVTLRETQYF.

This chain links TRBV10-2 with TRBJ2-2; TRBD1 matches at 7 bases. The J segment lost 4 bases and the V segment lost 2 bases, leaving 10 bases of the junction unmatched. Germline values: CDR1 WSHSY, CDR2 SAAADI. The CDR3 runs to 17 residues. The CDR3: CASSEPRRQGGTGELFF. CDR3 coding DNA: TGCGCCAGCAGTGAGCCGAGAAGACAGGGCGGCACCGGGGAGCTGTTTTTT.

This rearrangement joins TRBV2 to TRBJ2-5, with 10 bases identical to TRBD1. CDR1 SNHLY and CDR2 FYNNEI come from the germline V gene. V was clipped by 6 bases and J by 5 bases; unmatched bases: 9. This CDR3 contains 15 residues. The CDR3 DNA is TGTGCCAGCAGGACGACAGGGGGCGGGCGGGAGACCCAGTACTTC. Translated, it gives CASRTTGGGRETQYF.

CDR3 DNA: TGCCGTCTAAGAGGAGGAGAGACCCAGTACTTC. Translated: CRLRGGETQYF. The chain is built from TRBV10-1 and TRBJ2-5; tentatively, D is TRBD2 (5 bases). The CDR3 length is 11 residues. Per germline, CDR1 WNHNN and CDR2 SYGVQD (reference sequence).

Remarks on this clonotype: Relative to the germline gene, one junction end is altered; a read error may explain this. V and J are TRBV7-9 and TRBJ2-5; a weak D match, TRBD2 (6 bases). This CDR3 comprises 14 residues. Germline CDR1 SEHNR, CDR2 FQNEAQ (reference sequence). The CDR3: CASSLIAVQEAQYF. The CDR3 nucleotides read TGTGCCAGCAGCCTGATAGCGGTCCAAGAGGCCCAGTACTTC.